This passage covers 10 T cell receptor beta chains from one sample sequenced in a study of T cells in Graves' hyperthyroidism and ophthalmopathy. What was amplified from RNA transcripts were TCR beta CDR3 regions. Initially, a first-round RT-PCR of the TCR CDR3 employed the HTBI primer set. TCRdb re-called the multiplex PCR reads with MiXCR, one entry per CDR3 protein. The sample includes about 540,000 distinct CDR3 sequences, under 60% of them seen just once. Input material: peripheral blood or thyroid tissue (not recorded which). The origin of the receptors is a woman younger than 35 with Graves' hyperthyroidism.

J is TRBJ1-1 and V is TRBV2; 7 positions match TRBD1. The CDR3 covers 16 residues. Germline V lookup: CDR1 SNHLY, CDR2 FYNNEI. Trimming took 5 bases from V and 0 from J; bases not matched to a gene: 9. CDR3 loop: CASSSPRGTMNTEAFF. Here the CDR3 DNA reads TGTGCCAGCAGTTCCCCCAGGGGGACCATGAACACTGAAGCTTTCTTT.

In the case of this clonotype: Germline is not matched at one junction end, which may reflect a read error. The chain uses TRBV2 and TRBJ2-7; D is unclear. The CDR3 runs to 12 residues. The germline CDR1 and CDR2 sequences are SNHLY and FYNNEI. The CDR3 DNA reads as TGTGCCAGCAGTGAACTCACCTACGAGCGGTACTTC. Its protein product is CASSELTYERYF.

Comment on this clonotype: An end of the junction differs from the germline gene, which may be a read error. V gene TRBV10-3 combines with J gene TRBJ2-6, with 10 bases matching TRBD1. Germline CDR1 is ENHRY and CDR2 is SYGVKD. The CDR3 totals 17 residues. This CDR3 reads CASSERQGAAGANVLTF. In DNA form, the CDR3 reads TGTGCCAGCAGTGAAAGACAGGGGGCCGCGGGGGCCAACGTCCTGACTTTC.

The chain recombines TRBV7-3 with TRBJ2-5; D is possibly TRBD1 or TRBD2 (5 bases each). The V gene lost 5 bases and the J gene lost 4 bases, with 17 bases spanning the gap. CDR3 length: 15 residues. CDR1 and CDR2 from the germline V gene are SGHTA and FQGTGA. This CDR3 reads CASSVDVRDAETQYF. In DNA, the CDR3 is TGTGCCAGCAGCGTTGACGTCCGGGACGCAGAGACCCAGTACTTC. The full variable domain, rest sourced from reference TRBV7-3 and TRBJ2-5, is GAGVSQTPSNKVTEKGKYVELRCDPISGHTALYWYRQSLGQGPEFLIYFQGTGAADDSGLPNDRFFAVRPEGSVSTLKIQRTERGDSAVYLCASSVDVRDAETQYFGPGTRLLVL.

The chain combines TRBV7-8 with TRBJ2-5; TRBD2 aligns across 11 bases. Trimming cost V 4 bases and J 2 bases; bases outside gene matches: 24. The germline V gene has CDR1 SGHVS and CDR2 FQNEAQ. The CDR3 runs to 22 residues. The CDR3 DNA follows: TGTGCCAGCAGCTCCTTTAGCGGGAGGGCCCTCTCCTACGAGCAGGTACAAGAGACCCAGTACTTC. As protein: CASSSFSGRALSYEQVQETQYF.

The chain uses TRBV2 and TRBJ1-4; D is unclear. Germline CDR1 is SNHLY and CDR2 is FYNNEI. The CDR3 is made up of 11 amino acids. Trimming pared 6 bases from V and 7 bases from J, leaving 6 bases between. The CDR3 sequence: CASRPGEKLFF. The CDR3, as DNA: TGTGCCAGCAGGCCGGGTGAAAAACTGTTTTTT.

This chain links TRBV7-2 with TRBJ1-5; D remains ambiguous. CDR1 is SGHTA and CDR2 is FQGNSA in the germline V gene. The CDR3 loop spans 14 amino acids. V shed 9 bases and J shed 3 bases, with 15 bases lying between them. CDR3 coding DNA: TGTGCCAGTAGTCATGGCAGAGACAATCAGCCCCAGCATTTT. Translated, it gives CASSHGRDNQPQHF.

With regard to this clonotype: A read error is possible here, since a much larger clone lies one base away. The missing conserved phenylalanine or tryptophan at the end of this CDR3 makes a read error likely. The chain employs TRBV7-2 and TRBJ1-1; D not resolved. The germline CDR1 and CDR2 sequences are SGHTA and FQGNSA. V was clipped by 5 bases and J by 3 bases, with 10 bases between them. The CDR3 consists of 13 residues. The CDR3 reads CASSVQAYTEAFL. The CDR3, as DNA: TGTGCCAGCAGCGTACAAGCATACACTGAAGCTTTCCTT.

This clonotype showed up many times. The chain joins TRBV10-3 to TRBJ1-1, with D unresolved. From germline, CDR1 is ENHRY and CDR2 SYGVKD. The V end lost 6 bases, the J end lost 2 bases, and 7 bases lay between the germline ends. The CDR3 totals 12 residues. The CDR3 DNA reads as TGTGCCATCAGATCGGGAAACACTGAAGCTTTCTTT. Translating gives CAIRSGNTEAFF.

This clonotype was counted only a few times. The V call is TRBV20-1, the J call TRBJ1-2; no firm D call. CDR1 and CDR2 from the germline V gene are DFQATT and SNEGSKA (reference sequence). This CDR3 contains 11 residues. Deletions cut 6 bases from V and 7 bases from J, with 12 bases between. CDR3 sequence (DNA): TGCAGTGCCAACGAGGGCCCTGGCTACACCTTC. Amino acids: CSANEGPGYTF.